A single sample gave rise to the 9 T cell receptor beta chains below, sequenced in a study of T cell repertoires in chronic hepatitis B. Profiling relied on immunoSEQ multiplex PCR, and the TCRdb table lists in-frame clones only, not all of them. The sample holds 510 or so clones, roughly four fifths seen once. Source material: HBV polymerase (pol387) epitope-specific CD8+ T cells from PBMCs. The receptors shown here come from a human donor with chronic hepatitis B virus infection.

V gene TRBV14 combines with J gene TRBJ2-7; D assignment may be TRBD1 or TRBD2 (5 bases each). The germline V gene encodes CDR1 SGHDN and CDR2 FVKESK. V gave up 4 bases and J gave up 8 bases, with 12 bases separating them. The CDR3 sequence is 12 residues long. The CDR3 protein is CASSRPGAKQYF. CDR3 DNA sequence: TGTGCCAGCAGCCGACCCGGGGCAAAGCAGTACTTC.

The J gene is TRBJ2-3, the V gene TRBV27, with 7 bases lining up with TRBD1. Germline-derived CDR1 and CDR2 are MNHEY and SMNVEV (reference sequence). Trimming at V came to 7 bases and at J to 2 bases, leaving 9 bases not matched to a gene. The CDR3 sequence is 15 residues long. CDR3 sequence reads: CASTKPGTATDTQYF. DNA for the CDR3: TGTGCCAGCACCAAGCCCGGGACAGCCACAGATACGCAGTATTTT.

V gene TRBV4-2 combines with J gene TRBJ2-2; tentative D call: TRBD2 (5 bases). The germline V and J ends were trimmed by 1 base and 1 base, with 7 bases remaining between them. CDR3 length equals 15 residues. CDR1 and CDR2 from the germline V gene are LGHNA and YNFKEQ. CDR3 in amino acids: CASSQVGENTGELFF. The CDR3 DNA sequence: TGTGCCAGCAGCCAAGTGGGAGAGAACACCGGGGAGCTGTTTTTT.

The CDR3, as DNA: TGTGCCAGTAGTATTATGGCTAGCGGGAGAGGGGATACGCAGTATTTT. Translating gives CASSIMASGRGDTQYF. This chain joins TRBV19 and TRBJ2-3, with 10 nucleotides matching TRBD2. The germline CDR1 and CDR2 sequences are LNHDA and SQIVND (reference sequence). There are 16 residues in the CDR3. J lost 6 bases, V lost 3 bases, and 9 bases had no gene match.

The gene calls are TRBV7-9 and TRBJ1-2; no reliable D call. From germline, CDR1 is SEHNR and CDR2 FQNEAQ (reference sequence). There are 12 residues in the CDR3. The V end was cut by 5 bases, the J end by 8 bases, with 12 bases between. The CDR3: CASSPDPRGYTF. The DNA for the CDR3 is TGTGCCAGCAGCCCCGACCCCCGGGGCTACACCTTC. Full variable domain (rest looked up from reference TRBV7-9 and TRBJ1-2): DTGVSQNPRHKITKRGQNVTFRCDPISEHNRLYWYRQTLGQGPEFLTYFQNEAQLEKSRLLSDRFSAERPKGSFSTLEIQRTEQGDSAMYLCASSPDPRGYTFGSGTRLTVV.

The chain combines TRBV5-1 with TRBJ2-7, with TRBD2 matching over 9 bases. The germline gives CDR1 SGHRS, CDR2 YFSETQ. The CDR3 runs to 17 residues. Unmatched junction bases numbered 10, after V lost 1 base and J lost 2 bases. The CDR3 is CASSLPNSGSGPYEQYF. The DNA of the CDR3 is TGCGCCAGCAGCTTGCCGAATAGCGGGAGTGGTCCCTACGAGCAGTACTTC.

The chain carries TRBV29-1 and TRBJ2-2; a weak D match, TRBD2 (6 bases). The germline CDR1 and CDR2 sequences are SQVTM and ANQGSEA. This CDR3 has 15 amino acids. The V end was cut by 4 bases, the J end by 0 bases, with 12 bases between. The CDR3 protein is CSVVIAVANTGELFF. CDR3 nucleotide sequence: TGCAGCGTTGTAATAGCGGTCGCGAACACCGGGGAGCTGTTTTTT.

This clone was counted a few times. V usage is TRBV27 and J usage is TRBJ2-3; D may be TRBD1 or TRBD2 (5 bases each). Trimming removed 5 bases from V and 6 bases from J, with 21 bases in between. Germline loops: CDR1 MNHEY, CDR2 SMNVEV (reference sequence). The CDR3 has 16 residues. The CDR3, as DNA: TGTGCCAGCAGTCTAGCCCGTGGAAAGGGGCCGGATACGCAGTATTTT. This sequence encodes CASSLARGKGPDTQYF.

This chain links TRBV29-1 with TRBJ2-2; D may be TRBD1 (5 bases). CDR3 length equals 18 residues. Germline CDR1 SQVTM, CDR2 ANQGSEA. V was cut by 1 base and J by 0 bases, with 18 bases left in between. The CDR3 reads CSVEVSSEGAPNTGELFF. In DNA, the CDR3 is TGCAGCGTTGAAGTTTCAAGCGAAGGGGCCCCGAACACCGGGGAGCTGTTTTTT.